The source of this T cell receptor beta chain is a study of cytomegalovirus exposure and HLA in healthy donors. Details on this clone: Antigen specificity is unknown.

The study, taken as a whole, reports: Later analysis identified a missense DCLRE1C variant that was linked to TCR beta V- and J-gene trimming. Segments of the TCR beta V type were, in most cases, productive about 90% or about 30% of the time in an earlier analysis.

A multiplex PCR was run with 60 Vbeta primers and 13 Jbeta primers. Libraries were prepared by immunoSEQ multiplex PCR; TCRdb keeps only in-frame clonotypes and omits some of them. The data show fewer than 200,000 clones, around 76% seen once. Trimming removed 4 bases from V and 0 bases from J; junction bases left unmatched: 2. CDR1 and CDR2 (germline): GTSNPN, SVGIG (reference sequence). This CDR3 comprises 14 residues. The specimen was PBMCs. The sequence was obtained from a female donor in good health and CMV-seronegative. This chain links TRBV30 with TRBJ2-2; 7 positions agree with TRBD1. CDR3 residues: CAWKGATNTGELFF. The CDR3 nucleotides are TGTGCCTGGAAGGGGGCGACGAACACCGGGGAGCTGTTTTTT.